This TCR beta chain derives from a study of Tregs in tolerant kidney transplant recipients. Method: immunoSEQ multiplex PCR; TCRdb's copy keeps in-frame clones and lacks some. The sample records 95,000 to 120,000 clones, around 90% being singletons. CDR1 SGHNT and CDR2 YYREEE come from the germline V gene (reference sequence). The junction had 7 bases not matched to a gene; V was cut back by 5 bases and J by 3 bases. This CDR3 is 15 amino acids long. For this clone: Its antigen is currently unknown.

Overall study findings and caveats: The small number of patients limits these findings pending further validation. Donor-specific Treg expansion exceeded global Treg expansion in tolerant patients, suggesting antigen drive.

The J gene is TRBJ2-1, the V gene TRBV5-4; 8 bases are a match to TRBD2. The source was CD4+ T cells from blood, collected before the transplant. This TCR derives from a human donor who received a combined kidney and bone marrow transplant. Written as DNA, the CDR3 is TGTGCCAGCAGTCGTAGCGGGGTGAACTACAATGAGCAGTTCTTC. This codes for CASSRSGVNYNEQFF.